The TCR beta chain described here comes from a study of Ad26.COV2.S vaccination and SARS-CoV-2 variants. Overall study context: Once or twice, 56 days apart, Ad26.COV2.S was delivered intramuscularly.

Overall study findings and caveats: Individuals receiving vaccine had higher spike-specific TCR breadth than placebo recipients did.

Data came from immunoSEQ multiplex PCR; TCRdb stores just in-frame clones and leaves some out. The sample gives under 400,000 clones, roughly 84% of which show up once; around 3.6% is in the top ten. V was pared by 7 bases and J by 0 bases, with 13 bases between. Germline CDR1 reads LGHNT; CDR2 reads FRNRAP. This CDR3 is built from 14 residues. Comment on this clone: What it binds is unknown.

Sample treatment: some 20 received Ad26.COV2.S at low or high dose, single or two shots; about five received placebo; per-sample allocation not given. The samples date from day 63 after the first vaccine or placebo injection. The TCR was taken from a person aged 18-60 years who received the Ad26.COV2.S COVID-19 vaccine or a placebo. The genes are TRBV12-5 and TRBJ2-7; tentative D call: TRBD2 (6 bases). The specimen was peripheral blood, collected in a trial of Ad26.COV2.S vaccine versus placebo. The CDR3 region is CASVSGESSYEQYF. The CDR3 coding sequence is TGTGCTAGTGTCTCGGGGGAGAGCTCCTACGAGCAGTACTTC.